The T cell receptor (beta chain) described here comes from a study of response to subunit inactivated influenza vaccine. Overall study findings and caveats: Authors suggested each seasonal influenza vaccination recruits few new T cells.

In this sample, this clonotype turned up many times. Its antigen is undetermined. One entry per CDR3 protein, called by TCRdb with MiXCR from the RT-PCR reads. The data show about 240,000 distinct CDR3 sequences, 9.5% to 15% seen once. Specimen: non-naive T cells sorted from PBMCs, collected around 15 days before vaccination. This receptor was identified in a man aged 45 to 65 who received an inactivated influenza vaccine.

CDR3 region: CASSLEGGVGQPQHF. The CDR3 nucleotides read TGCGCCAGCAGCTTGGAAGGGGGCGTGGGACAGCCCCAGCATTTT. V and J are TRBV5-1 and TRBJ1-5; 7 nucleotides align to TRBD1. Germline CDR1 SGHRS, CDR2 YFSETQ. Trimming cost V 0 bases and J 7 bases; bases outside gene matches: 7. This CDR3 region has 15 residues.